Listed below are T cell receptor beta chains from one sample, sequenced in a study of read filtering for tumor transcriptome and immune sequencing. TCRdb fed the reads into MiXCR, producing one record per CDR3 protein. The data hold about 24,000 distinct CDR3 sequences, with approximately 22% observed a single time. The sequencing input was a population of CD138-negative cells sorted from bone marrow. The receptor set was obtained from a donor at least 40 years old with multiple myeloma. Both conserved end residues are part of each CDR3. Fields, in order: CDR3 protein, CDR3 length, J gene, V gene.

cdr3_aa: CASSLGTEAFF
cdr3_length: 11
j_call: TRBJ1-1
v_call: TRBV28

cdr3_aa: CASRSGRENEQFF
cdr3_length: 13
j_call: TRBJ2-1
v_call: TRBV6-2/TRBV6-3

cdr3_aa: CASSLFGREGSYEQYF
cdr3_length: 16
j_call: TRBJ2-7
v_call: TRBV7-9

cdr3_aa: CASSFLLAGGNTGELFF
cdr3_length: 17
j_call: TRBJ2-2
v_call: TRBV6-1

cdr3_aa: CSARNSGTNTGELFF
cdr3_length: 15
j_call: TRBJ2-2
v_call: TRBV20-1

cdr3_aa: CASSQLDSTQYF
cdr3_length: 12
j_call: TRBJ2-3
v_call: TRBV7-9

cdr3_aa: CASSSGGPKYF
cdr3_length: 11
j_call: TRBJ2-3
v_call: TRBV6-5

cdr3_aa: CASSLAGTQKNIQYF
cdr3_length: 15
j_call: TRBJ2-4
v_call: TRBV5-4

cdr3_aa: CASSQVVPRDYLRVEQFF
cdr3_length: 18
j_call: TRBJ2-1
v_call: TRBV4-1

cdr3_aa: CASSEGLAGNSYQETQYF
cdr3_length: 18
j_call: TRBJ2-5
v_call: TRBV5-1